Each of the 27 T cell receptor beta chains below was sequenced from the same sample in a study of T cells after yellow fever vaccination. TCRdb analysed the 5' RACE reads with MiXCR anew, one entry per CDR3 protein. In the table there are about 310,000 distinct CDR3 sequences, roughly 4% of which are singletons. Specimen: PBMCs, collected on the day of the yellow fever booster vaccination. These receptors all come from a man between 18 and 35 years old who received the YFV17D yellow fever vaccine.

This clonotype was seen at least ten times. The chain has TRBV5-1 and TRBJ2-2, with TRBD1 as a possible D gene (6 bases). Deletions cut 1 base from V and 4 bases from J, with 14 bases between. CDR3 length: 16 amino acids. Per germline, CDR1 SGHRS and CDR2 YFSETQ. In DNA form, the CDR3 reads TGCGCCAGCAGCTTGTTTGGGGGCCGAAGCACCGGGGAGCTGTTTTTT. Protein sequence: CASSLFGGRSTGELFF.

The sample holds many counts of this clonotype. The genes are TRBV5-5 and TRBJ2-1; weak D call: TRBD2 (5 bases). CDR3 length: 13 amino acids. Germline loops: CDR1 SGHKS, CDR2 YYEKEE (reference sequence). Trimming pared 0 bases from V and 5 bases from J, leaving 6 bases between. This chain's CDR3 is CASSLVRDNEQFF. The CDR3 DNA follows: TGTGCCAGCAGCTTGGTGAGGGACAATGAGCAGTTCTTC.

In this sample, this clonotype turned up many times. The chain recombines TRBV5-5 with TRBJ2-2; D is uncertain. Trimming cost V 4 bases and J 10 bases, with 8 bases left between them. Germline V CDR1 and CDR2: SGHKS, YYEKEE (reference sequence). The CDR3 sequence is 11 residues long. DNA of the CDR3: TGTGCCAGCAGCCATTTTACGGAGCTGTTTTTT. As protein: CASSHFTELFF.

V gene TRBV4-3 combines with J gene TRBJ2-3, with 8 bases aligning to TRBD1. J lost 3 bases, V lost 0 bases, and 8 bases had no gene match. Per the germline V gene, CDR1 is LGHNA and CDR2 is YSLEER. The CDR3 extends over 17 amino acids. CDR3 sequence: CASSQEFGRGPTDTQYF. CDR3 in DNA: TGCGCCAGCAGCCAAGAATTTGGCAGGGGGCCGACAGATACGCAGTATTTT.

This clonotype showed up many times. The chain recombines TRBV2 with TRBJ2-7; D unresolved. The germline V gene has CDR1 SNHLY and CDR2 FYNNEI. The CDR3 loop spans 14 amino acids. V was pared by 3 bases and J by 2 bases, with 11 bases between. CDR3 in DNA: TGTGCCAGCAGTGACTACACAGCTGCCTACGAGCAGTACTTC. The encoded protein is CASSDYTAAYEQYF.

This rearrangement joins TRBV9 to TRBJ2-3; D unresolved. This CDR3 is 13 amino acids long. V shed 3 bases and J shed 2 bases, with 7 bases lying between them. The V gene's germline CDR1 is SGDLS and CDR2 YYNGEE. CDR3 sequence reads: CASSGQTTDTQYF. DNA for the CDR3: TGTGCCAGCAGCGGCCAGACCACAGATACGCAGTATTTT. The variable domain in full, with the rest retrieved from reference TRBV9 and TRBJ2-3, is DSGVTQTPKHLITATGQRVTLRCSPRSGDLSVYWYQQSLDQGLQFLIQYYNGEERAKGNILERFSAQQFPDLHSELNLSSLELGDSALYFCASSGQTTDTQYFGPGTRLTVL.

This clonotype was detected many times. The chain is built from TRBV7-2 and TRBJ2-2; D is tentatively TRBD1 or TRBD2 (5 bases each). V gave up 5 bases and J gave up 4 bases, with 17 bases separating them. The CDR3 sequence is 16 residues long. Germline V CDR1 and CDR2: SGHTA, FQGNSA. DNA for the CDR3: TGTGCCAGCAGCCCCAGACAGTCGGGGAGCACCGGGGAGCTGTTTTTT. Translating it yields CASSPRQSGSTGELFF.

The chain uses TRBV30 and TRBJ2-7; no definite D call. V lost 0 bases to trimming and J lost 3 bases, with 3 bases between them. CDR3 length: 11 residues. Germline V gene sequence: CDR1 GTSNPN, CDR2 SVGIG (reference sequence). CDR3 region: CAWSVYYEQYF. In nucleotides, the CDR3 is TGTGCCTGGAGTGTATACTACGAGCAGTACTTC.

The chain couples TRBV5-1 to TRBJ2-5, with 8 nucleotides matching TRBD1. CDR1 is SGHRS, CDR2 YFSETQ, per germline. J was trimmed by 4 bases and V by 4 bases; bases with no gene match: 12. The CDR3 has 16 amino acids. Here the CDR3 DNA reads TGCGCCAGCAGCACTCAGGGGGCGGGGTCCGGAGAGACCCAGTACTTC. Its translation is CASSTQGAGSGETQYF.

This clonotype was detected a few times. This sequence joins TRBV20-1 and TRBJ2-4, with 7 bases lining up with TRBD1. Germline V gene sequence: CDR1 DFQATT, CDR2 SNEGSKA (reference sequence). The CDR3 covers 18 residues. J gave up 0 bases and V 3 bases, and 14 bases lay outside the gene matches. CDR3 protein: CSASSPGQKTIAKNIQYF. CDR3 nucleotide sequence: TGCAGTGCTAGCTCTCCGGGACAGAAGACTATAGCCAAAAACATTCAGTACTTC.

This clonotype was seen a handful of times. The CDR3 is CASSLGPGVTGANVLTF. The CDR3 bases are TGCGCCAGCTCGTTAGGGCCAGGGGTTACAGGGGCCAACGTCCTGACTTTC. This sequence joins TRBV4-1 and TRBJ2-6, with a tentative D call TRBD1 (6 bases). The V end was cut by 8 bases, the J end by 4 bases, with 21 bases between. The germline V gene has CDR1 MGHRA and CDR2 YSYEKL. This CDR3 contains 17 residues.

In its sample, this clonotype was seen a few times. The CDR3 DNA sequence: TGTGCCAGCAGCGTAGCCACAAGACCCACCGGCTACACCTTC. Protein: CASSVATRPTGYTF. The chain recombines TRBV9 with TRBJ1-2; no definite D call. The V gene's germline CDR1 is SGDLS and CDR2 YYNGEE. V lost 0 bases and J lost 8, with 14 bases in between. The CDR3 is 14 residues long.

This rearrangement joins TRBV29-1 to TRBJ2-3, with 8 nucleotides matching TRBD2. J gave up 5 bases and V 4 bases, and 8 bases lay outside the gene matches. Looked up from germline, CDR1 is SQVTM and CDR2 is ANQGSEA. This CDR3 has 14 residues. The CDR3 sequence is CSVALLAVVDTQYF. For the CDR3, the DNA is TGCAGCGTTGCTCTACTAGCGGTGGTAGATACGCAGTATTTT.

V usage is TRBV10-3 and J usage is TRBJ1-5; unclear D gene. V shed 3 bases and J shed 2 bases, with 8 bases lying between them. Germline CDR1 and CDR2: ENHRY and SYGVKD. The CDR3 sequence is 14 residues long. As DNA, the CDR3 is TGTGCCATCAGTGAATGGGCGGGCAATCAGCCCCAGCATTTT. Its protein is CAISEWAGNQPQHF.

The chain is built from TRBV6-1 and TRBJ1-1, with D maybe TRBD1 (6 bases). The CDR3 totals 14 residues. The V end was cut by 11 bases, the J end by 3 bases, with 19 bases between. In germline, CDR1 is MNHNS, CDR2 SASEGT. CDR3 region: CASKSGGEDTEAFF. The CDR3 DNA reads TGTGCCTCAAAATCGGGGGGCGAAGACACTGAAGCTTTCTTT.

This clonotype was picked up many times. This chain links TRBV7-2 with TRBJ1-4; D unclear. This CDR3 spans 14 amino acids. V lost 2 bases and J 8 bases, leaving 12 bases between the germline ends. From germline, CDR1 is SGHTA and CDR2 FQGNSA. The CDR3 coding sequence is TGTGCCAGCAGCTTACGGGAATACAGCGAAAAACTGTTTTTT. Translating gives CASSLREYSEKLFF.

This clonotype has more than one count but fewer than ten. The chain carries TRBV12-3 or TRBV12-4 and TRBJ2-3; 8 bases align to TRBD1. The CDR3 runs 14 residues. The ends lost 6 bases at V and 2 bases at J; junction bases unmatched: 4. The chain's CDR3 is CASRRTGTTDTQYF. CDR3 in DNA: TGTGCCAGCAGGCGGACAGGGACCACAGATACGCAGTATTTT.

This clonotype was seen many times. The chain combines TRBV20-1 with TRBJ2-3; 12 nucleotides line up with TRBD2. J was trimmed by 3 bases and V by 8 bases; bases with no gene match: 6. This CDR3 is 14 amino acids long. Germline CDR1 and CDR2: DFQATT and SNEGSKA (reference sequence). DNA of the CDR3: TGCAGTCTCGGACTAGCGGGGAATACAGATACGCAGTATTTT. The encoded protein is CSLGLAGNTDTQYF.

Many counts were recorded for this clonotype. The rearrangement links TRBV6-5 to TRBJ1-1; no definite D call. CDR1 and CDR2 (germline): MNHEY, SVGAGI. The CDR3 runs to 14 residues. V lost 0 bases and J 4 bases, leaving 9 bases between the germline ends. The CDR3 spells CASSYSMDITEAFF. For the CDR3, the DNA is TGTGCCAGCAGTTACTCCATGGATATCACTGAAGCTTTCTTT.

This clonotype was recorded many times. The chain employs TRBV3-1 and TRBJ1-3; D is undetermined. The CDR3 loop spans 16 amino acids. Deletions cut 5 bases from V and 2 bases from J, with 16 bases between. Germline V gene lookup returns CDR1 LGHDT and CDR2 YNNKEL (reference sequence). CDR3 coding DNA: TGTGCCAGCAGCGCAGAAATAGGGTTTACTGGAAACACCATATATTTT. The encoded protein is CASSAEIGFTGNTIYF.

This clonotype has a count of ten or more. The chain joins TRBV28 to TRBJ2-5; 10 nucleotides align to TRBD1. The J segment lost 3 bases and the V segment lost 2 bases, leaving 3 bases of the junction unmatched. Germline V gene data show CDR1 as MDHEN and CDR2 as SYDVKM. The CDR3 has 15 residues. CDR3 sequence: CASSLGTGVEETQYF. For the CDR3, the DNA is TGTGCCAGCAGTTTAGGGACAGGGGTGGAAGAGACCCAGTACTTC.

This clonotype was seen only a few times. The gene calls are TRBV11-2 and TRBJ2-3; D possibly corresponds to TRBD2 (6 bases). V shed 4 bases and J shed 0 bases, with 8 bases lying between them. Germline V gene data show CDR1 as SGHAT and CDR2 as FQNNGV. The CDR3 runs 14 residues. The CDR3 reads CASSWGVSTDTQYF. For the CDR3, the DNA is TGTGCCAGCAGCTGGGGGGTTAGCACAGATACGCAGTATTTT.

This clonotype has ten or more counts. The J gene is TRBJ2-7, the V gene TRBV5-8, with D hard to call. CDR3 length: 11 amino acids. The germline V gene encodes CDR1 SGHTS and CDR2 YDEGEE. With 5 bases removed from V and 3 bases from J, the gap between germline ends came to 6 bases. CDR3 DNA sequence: TGTGCCAGCAGTAAGCGCTACGAGCAGTACGTC. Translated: CASSKRYEQYV.

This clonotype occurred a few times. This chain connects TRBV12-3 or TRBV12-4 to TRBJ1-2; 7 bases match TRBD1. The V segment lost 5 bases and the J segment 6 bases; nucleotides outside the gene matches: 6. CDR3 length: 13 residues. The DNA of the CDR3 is TGTGCCAGCAGTACAGGGGCAAGGGATGGCTACACCTTC. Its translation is CASSTGARDGYTF.

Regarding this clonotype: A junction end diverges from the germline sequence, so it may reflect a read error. The CDR3 DNA is TGTGCCAGCGGCTTGTGGGGGGCCTCGGAGCAGTTCTTC. Translation gives CASGLWGASEQFF. The rearrangement uses TRBV5-4 and TRBJ2-1; D may match TRBD1 or TRBD2 (6 bases each). The CDR3 length is 13 residues. Germline CDR1 SGHNT, CDR2 YYREEE (reference sequence).

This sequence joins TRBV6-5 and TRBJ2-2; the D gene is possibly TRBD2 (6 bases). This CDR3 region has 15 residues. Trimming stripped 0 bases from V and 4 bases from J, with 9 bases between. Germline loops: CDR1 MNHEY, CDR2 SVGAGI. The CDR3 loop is CASSYSPSVTGELFF. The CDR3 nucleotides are TGTGCCAGCAGTTACTCGCCTAGCGTCACCGGGGAGCTGTTTTTT.

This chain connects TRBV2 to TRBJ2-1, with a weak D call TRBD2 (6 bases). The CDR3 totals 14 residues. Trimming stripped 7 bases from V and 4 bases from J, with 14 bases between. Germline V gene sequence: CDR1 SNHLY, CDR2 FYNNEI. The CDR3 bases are TGTGCCAGCAAAACGGGGGAGTTGTACAATGAGCAGTTCTTC. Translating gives CASKTGELYNEQFF. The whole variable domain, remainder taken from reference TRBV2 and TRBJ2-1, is EPEVTQTPSHQVTQMGQEVILRCVPISNHLYFYWYRQILGQKVEFLVSFYNNEISEKSEIFDDQFSVERPDGSNFTLKIRSTKLEDSAMYFCASKTGELYNEQFFGPGTRLTVL.